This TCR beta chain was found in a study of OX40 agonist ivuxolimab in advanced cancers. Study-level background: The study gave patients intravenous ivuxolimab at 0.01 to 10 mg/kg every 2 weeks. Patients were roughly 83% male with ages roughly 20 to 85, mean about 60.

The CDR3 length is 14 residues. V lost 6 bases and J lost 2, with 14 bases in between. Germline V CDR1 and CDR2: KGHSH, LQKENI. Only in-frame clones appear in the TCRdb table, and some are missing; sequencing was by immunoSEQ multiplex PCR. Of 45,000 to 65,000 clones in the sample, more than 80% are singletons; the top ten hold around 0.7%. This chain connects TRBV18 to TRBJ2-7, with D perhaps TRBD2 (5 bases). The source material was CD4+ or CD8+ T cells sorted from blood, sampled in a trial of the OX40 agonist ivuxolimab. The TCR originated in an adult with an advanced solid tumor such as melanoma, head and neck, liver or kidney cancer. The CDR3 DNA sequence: TGTGCCAGCTCCCTACGGGGAGCCCCCTACGAGCAGTACTTC. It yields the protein CASSLRGAPYEQYF.